This T cell receptor beta chain was observed in a study of T-cell memory formation after mild COVID-19. Study observations and caveats: Some SARS-CoV-2-responding clones were already detected in memory before infection.

For this clonotype: The antigen remains undetermined.

Trimming cost V 2 bases and J 8 bases, with 18 bases left between them. CDR1 and CDR2 (germline): DFQATT, SNEGSKA (reference sequence). The CDR3 runs 14 residues. Using its own MiXCR run on the 5' RACE reads, TCRdb lists one record per CDR3 protein. The sample holds hundreds of thousands of distinct CDR3 sequences, roughly 15% seen once. The sequencing sample was made of PBMCs or a T cell subset sorted from them (not recorded which). This receptor was taken from a man aged 18 to 35 who had mild COVID-19 (a few samples of this study predate the infection). Cell type and time point are not known. The chain carries TRBV20-1 and TRBJ1-2, with D possibly being TRBD1 (5 bases). The CDR3 DNA sequence: TGCAGTGCTAGATCCCTCAGGGAGGGGCCGGGCTACACCTTC. Amino acid sequence: CSARSLREGPGYTF.